The 22 T cell receptor beta chains below come from one sample, sequenced in a study of blood T cell repertoires in COVID-19. Assay: immunoSEQ multiplex PCR; the TCRdb copy retains only in-frame clones and omits some. The repertoire holds nearly 50,000 clones, about 90% seen once, with 2.1% in the top ten. Sequencing was done on a sample of peripheral blood. The receptors derive from a woman older than 75 with COVID-19, enrolled during active disease.

The gene calls are TRBV6-5 and TRBJ1-3, with TRBD1 matching over 8 bases. V lost 6 bases, J lost 0 bases, and 4 bases stayed unmatched. The CDR3 spans 15 residues. Germline V gene lookup returns CDR1 MNHEY and CDR2 SVGAGI. The CDR3 DNA reads as TGTGCCAGCAGGGGTGACAGGGGCTCTGGAAACACCATATATTTT. It specifies CASRGDRGSGNTIYF.

This clone was counted a single time. This chain links TRBV4-2 with TRBJ2-3; 7 nucleotides line up with TRBD2. Germline CDR1 is LGHNA and CDR2 is YNFKEQ. Germline trimming cut 1 base from V and 5 bases from J; bases unmatched to any gene: 18. The CDR3 length is 19 residues. The CDR3 loop reads CASSQGGGRTTRHLDTQYF. The CDR3 region has the DNA TGTGCCAGCAGCCAAGGGGGGGGGAGGACCACGCGTCATTTAGATACGCAGTATTTT.

The CDR3 region is CASTRTTTNEKLFF. The CDR3 DNA is TGTGCCAGCACCCGTACTACAACTAATGAAAAACTGTTTTTT. The chain couples TRBV2 to TRBJ1-4; D gene unclear. This CDR3 is built from 14 residues. Germline-derived CDR1 and CDR2 are SNHLY and FYNNEI. V was clipped by 7 bases and J by 0 bases, with 9 bases between them.

The chain uses TRBV19 and TRBJ1-2, with 7 bases lining up with TRBD1. The CDR3 covers 13 residues. V dropped 6 bases and J dropped 0; count of bases not matched to a gene: 1. Germline assignment: CDR1 LNHDA and CDR2 SQIVND (reference sequence). For the CDR3, the DNA is TGTGCCAGTAGGGACAGGCCTAACTATGGCTACACCTTC. Protein product: CASRDRPNYGYTF.

V gene TRBV12-3 or TRBV12-4 combines with J gene TRBJ1-1, with no clear D. This CDR3 is built from 13 residues. Deletions cut 6 bases from V and 1 base from J, with 9 bases between. As DNA, the CDR3 is TGTGCCAGCAGCCGGGGTCAGAACACTGAAGCTTTCTTT. Encoded protein: CASSRGQNTEAFF.

The chain couples TRBV2 to TRBJ1-1; D unresolved. The germline V and J ends were trimmed by 7 bases and 3 bases, with 6 bases remaining between them. The germline CDR1 and CDR2 sequences are SNHLY and FYNNEI. The CDR3 consists of 11 residues. The CDR3 sequence: CASKEYTEAFF. Written as DNA, the CDR3 is TGTGCCAGCAAAGAGTACACTGAAGCTTTCTTT.

The chain carries TRBV29-1 and TRBJ2-2, with a possible D match to TRBD1 (6 bases). Trimming took 5 bases from V and 9 from J, leaving 13 bases between them. This CDR3 spans 12 amino acids. Germline V gene sequence: CDR1 SQVTM, CDR2 ANQGSEA. In DNA form, the CDR3 reads TGCAGCGTTCTACACCGGGACAGGGAGCTGTTTTTT. Protein sequence: CSVLHRDRELFF.

The chain uses TRBV7-6 and TRBJ1-2; D possibly corresponds to TRBD1 (6 bases). V was cut by 5 bases and J by 5 bases, with 18 bases left in between. The CDR3 is made up of 15 amino acids. Per germline, CDR1 SGHVS and CDR2 FNYEAQ. The CDR3 sequence is CASSPNRGGIYGYTF. The CDR3 bases are TGTGCCAGCAGCCCTAATAGGGGGGGCATTTATGGCTACACCTTC.

The chain carries TRBV5-1 and TRBJ1-1; TRBD1 matches 9 bases. Germline V gives CDR1 SGHRS, CDR2 YFSETQ. With 4 bases clipped from V and 4 bases from J, the junction kept 14 bases outside the gene matches. This CDR3 is built from 17 residues. CDR3 residues: CASSRGQGWSGGTEAFF. DNA of the CDR3: TGCGCCAGCAGCAGGGGACAGGGTTGGAGTGGGGGCACTGAAGCTTTCTTT.

The V gene is TRBV18, the J gene TRBJ2-6, with 10 bases identical to TRBD1. Losses at the gene ends were 3 bases for V and 4 bases for J; bases not matched to a gene: 6. CDR1 and CDR2 from the germline V gene are KGHSH and LQKENI. The CDR3 totals 17 residues. The CDR3 DNA reads as TGTGCCAGCTCACCGGGACAGGGGCGCCGCGGGGCCAACGTCCTGACTTTC. Its protein is CASSPGQGRRGANVLTF.

This chain links TRBV29-1 with TRBJ2-3, with D possibly TRBD1 on 7 matching bases. Per germline, CDR1 SQVTM and CDR2 ANQGSEA. Between the trimmed V and J ends, which lost 3 bases and 2 bases, there was a span of 15 bases. The CDR3 has 15 residues. The CDR3 loop is CSVEGGQPVTDTQYF. The CDR3 DNA sequence: TGCAGCGTTGAGGGGGGACAGCCCGTCACAGATACGCAGTATTTT.

This clone was picked up a small number of times. This chain uses TRBV18 with TRBJ1-6; D call uncertain. The CDR3 covers 16 residues. V was cut by 3 bases and J by 0 bases, with 9 bases left in between. Looked up from germline, CDR1 is KGHSH and CDR2 is LQKENI. The CDR3 reads CASSPRGTSYNSPLHF. The CDR3 coding sequence is TGTGCCAGCTCACCCCGCGGAACCTCCTATAATTCACCCCTCCACTTT.

J is TRBJ2-7 and V is TRBV28; TRBD2 matches at 11 bases. CDR1 is MDHEN and CDR2 is SYDVKM in the germline V gene. The CDR3 sequence is 14 residues long. V lost 4 bases, J lost 6 bases, and 5 bases stayed unmatched. Here the CDR3 reads CASSWTSGLREQYF. CDR3 coding DNA: TGTGCCAGCAGTTGGACTAGCGGGCTTCGCGAGCAGTACTTC.

The chain joins TRBV11-2 to TRBJ2-3; 11 bases fit TRBD2. CDR3 length equals 15 residues. V trimming: 0 bases; J trimming: 7 bases; junction bases outside the gene matches: 3. Germline CDR1 reads SGHAT; CDR2 reads FQNNGV. The DNA of the CDR3 is TGTGCCAGCAGCTTAGATTTAGCGGGGGGGTATACGCAGTATTTT. Protein product: CASSLDLAGGYTQYF.

This chain links TRBV4-2 with TRBJ2-1; 9 positions match TRBD2. Looked up from germline, CDR1 is LGHNA and CDR2 is YNFKEQ. The CDR3 totals 15 residues. V shed 1 base and J 7 bases; nucleotides not matched to a gene: 5. CDR3 in DNA: TGTGCCAGCAGCCAAGGGGGGAGCGGGGGGAATGAGCAGTTCTTC. Translating gives CASSQGGSGGNEQFF.

The chain is built from TRBV7-3 and TRBJ2-4, with D possibly TRBD1 on 5 matching bases. V lost 4 bases, J lost 1 base, and 17 bases lay in between. There are 17 residues in the CDR3. CDR1 SGHTA and CDR2 FQGTGA come from the germline V gene. For the CDR3, the DNA is TGTGCCAGCAGCTCGGGCAGGGTAGGGTCGGCCAAAAACATTCAGTACTTC. Its translation: CASSSGRVGSAKNIQYF. Combining the CDR3 with reference TRBV7-3 and TRBJ2-4 gives the whole variable domain GAGVSQTPSNKVTEKGKYVELRCDPISGHTALYWYRQSLGQGPEFLIYFQGTGAADDSGLPNDRFFAVRPEGSVSTLKIQRTERGDSAVYLCASSSGRVGSAKNIQYFGAGTRLSVL.

This chain uses TRBV27 with TRBJ2-3, with TRBD2 matching 12 bases. The CDR3 is made up of 16 amino acids. Germline CDR1 reads MNHEY; CDR2 reads SMNVEV (reference sequence). The V gene end was trimmed by 5 bases and the J gene end by 1 base; junction bases not matched to a gene: 4. CDR3 nucleotide sequence: TGTGCCAGCAGTCCTAGCGGGAGGGCCGGCACAGATACGCAGTATTTT. This translates into CASSPSGRAGTDTQYF.

The chain employs TRBV2 and TRBJ2-1; possible D gene TRBD2, 7 bases. Looked up from germline, CDR1 is SNHLY and CDR2 is FYNNEI. The CDR3 loop spans 14 amino acids. The V and J ends lost 8 bases and 5 bases respectively, with 16 bases between them. CDR3 in amino acids: CASGGGGLNNEQFF. The CDR3 DNA is TGTGCCAGCGGGGGCGGGGGATTGAACAATGAGCAGTTCTTC.

This chain links TRBV28 with TRBJ1-2; TRBD1 matches at 7 bases. J was trimmed by 5 bases and V by 5 bases; bases with no gene match: 29. The CDR3 spans 21 residues. CDR1 and CDR2 from the germline V gene are MDHEN and SYDVKM. The CDR3 loop is CASSLISPYFSPGRDSYGYTF. The CDR3 region has the DNA TGTGCCAGCAGTCTTATTTCTCCATACTTCAGTCCAGGCCGGGACAGTTATGGCTACACCTTC.

This clone was counted a single time. The V gene is TRBV4-1, the J gene TRBJ2-1; D remains unclear. With 3 bases removed from V and 5 bases from J, the gap between germline ends came to 11 bases. Germline values: CDR1 MGHRA, CDR2 YSYEKL. The CDR3 consists of 14 residues. CDR3 loop: CASSHSSSNNEQFF. The CDR3 DNA is TGCGCCAGCAGCCATTCGTCTAGTAACAATGAGCAGTTCTTC.

J is TRBJ2-2 and V is TRBV2, with a weak D call TRBD1 (5 bases). The V gene's germline CDR1 is SNHLY and CDR2 FYNNEI. The CDR3 totals 13 residues. Between the trimmed V and J ends, which lost 7 bases and 4 bases, there was a span of 10 bases. CDR3 DNA: TGTGCCAGCAACGAGCAGGGCACCGGGGAGCTGTTTTTT. It codes for CASNEQGTGELFF.

The chain uses TRBV5-6 and TRBJ1-2; 7 bases align to TRBD1. The V and J ends lost 1 base and 5 bases, in that order; junction bases with no gene match: 5. Germline V lookup: CDR1 SGHDT, CDR2 YYEEEE. This CDR3 has 14 amino acids. The chain's CDR3 is CASSLRQGKYGYTF. In nucleotides, the CDR3 is TGTGCCAGCAGCTTGAGACAGGGAAAGTATGGCTACACCTTC.